The clone carrying this TCR beta chain occurred a few times. The antigen is undetermined. CDR1 and CDR2 from the germline V gene are SGHTA and FQGNSA. V lost 2 bases to trimming and J lost 0 bases, with 13 bases between them. CDR3 length equals 17 residues. These data are taken from a study of early T cells in non-severe SARS-CoV-2 infection. Study-level background: Chains were not paired, and sequencing was done on bulk RNA from unsorted whole blood.

Unique molecular identifiers were affixed to single, distinct cDNA molecules. TCRdb called the 5' RACE reads again in MiXCR, with one record for every CDR3 protein. The table has tens of thousands of distinct CDR3 sequences, about 16% seen once. Study-level points and caveats: Anti-spike CD8 responses were favored by VDJdb matching, which missed private and CD4 specificities.

The receptor's source is an adult who was a healthcare worker with PCR-confirmed SARS-CoV-2 infection or an uninfected control (not recorded which). The rearrangement joins TRBV7-2 to TRBJ2-2; D is unclear. Sequences were obtained from whole blood. In DNA form, the CDR3 reads TGTGCCAGCAGCTTAACTATCAGACGTGCGAACACCGGGGAGCTGTTTTTT. The encoded protein is CASSLTIRRANTGELFF.